The 6 T cell receptor beta chains reported below all come from one sample, sequenced in a study of blood T cells in healthy people across ages. Next came a second PCR, run for about 6 to 12 cycles, which used a sample-barcoded 5' primer along with a J-beta primer mix. TCRdb reprocessed the 5' RACE reads via MiXCR and lists one record per CDR3 protein. The sample carries about 970,000 distinct CDR3 sequences, roughly 51% recorded once. The sequenced sample was blood. The receptors were gathered from an older woman in good health.

This clonotype was seen a handful of times. This sequence joins TRBV25-1 and TRBJ2-7; D remains ambiguous. Germline values: CDR1 MGHDK, CDR2 SYGVNS. The CDR3 totals 9 residues. Trimming cost V 10 bases and J 3 bases, with 4 bases left between them. The CDR3 sequence is CANLYEQYF. The CDR3 DNA is TGTGCCAATCTCTACGAGCAGTACTTC.

The table lists this clonotype with a count of one. The rearrangement links TRBV18 to TRBJ2-3; D uncertain. Germline V gives CDR1 KGHSH, CDR2 LQKENI. V lost 6 bases, J lost 2 bases, and 15 bases lay in between. This CDR3 has 15 amino acids. The CDR3 bases are TGTGCCAGCTCCCAAGCCTCACCTATCACAGATACGCAGTATTTT. Protein: CASSQASPITDTQYF.

The V call is TRBV30, the J call TRBJ1-4, with 8 bases fitting TRBD1. CDR1 is GTSNPN, CDR2 SVGIG, per germline (reference sequence). Trimming at V came to 3 bases and at J to 8 bases, leaving 11 bases not matched to a gene. The CDR3 spans 15 residues. The CDR3 region has the DNA TGTGCCTGGAGCCATCTCAGGACAGGGATAGAAAAACTGTTTTTT. Protein product: CAWSHLRTGIEKLFF.

The V call is TRBV30, the J call TRBJ2-4, with D possibly matching TRBD2 (5 bases). Trimming stripped 4 bases from V and 1 base from J, with 8 bases between. This CDR3 comprises 13 residues. Germline loops: CDR1 GTSNPN, CDR2 SVGIG (reference sequence). The CDR3 here is CAWMEVAKNIQYF. DNA of the CDR3: TGTGCCTGGATGGAGGTGGCCAAAAACATTCAGTACTTC.

This clonotype was observed once. The V call is TRBV6-6, the J call TRBJ1-1; TRBD1 might be the D (6 bases). CDR1 and CDR2 (germline): MNHNY, SVGAGI (reference sequence). Between the trimmed V and J ends, which lost 2 bases and 4 bases, there was a span of 14 bases. This CDR3 is 15 amino acids long. CDR3 loop: CASSYGGAGATEAFF. The CDR3 DNA reads as TGTGCCAGCAGTTACGGTGGCGCGGGGGCCACTGAAGCTTTCTTT.

The chain carries TRBV6-5 and TRBJ1-2, with a possible D match to TRBD1 (6 bases). The CDR3 contains 16 residues. The ends were cut back, 6 bases at V and 4 bases at J, with 21 bases in the middle. CDR1 and CDR2 (germline): MNHEY, SVGAGI. For the CDR3, the DNA is TGTGCCAGCAGAGGGAAAAGGGGGGCGAATGGCTATGGCTACACCTTC. Its protein is CASRGKRGANGYGYTF.